This T cell receptor beta chain was sequenced for a study of T cells in women clearing cervical HPV infection. Study-wide background: For cases, blood was sampled a median approximately 150 days after lesion detection, interquartile range roughly 85 to 200 days.

This CDR3 contains 13 residues. The V end was cut by 2 bases, the J end by 1 base, with 5 bases between. CDR1 and CDR2 (germline): LGHNT, FRNRAP. As concerns this clone: Its specificity is not known. The read gets to within 3 residues of the CDR3 end, and the germline J gene fills in the rest.

The study's findings and limits: Controls had more TRBV6-7 (0.16%) than cases (about 0.11%). It is unknown whether associations predate infection; no effector/memory or HPV-specific sorting.

Data came from immunoSEQ multiplex PCR; TCRdb stores just in-frame clones and leaves some out. Listed are around 30,000 clones; 2.5% to 3% falls within the top ten. The source is a woman aged 18-69 years with a cervical HPV16 infection that either progressed to CIN3+ or cleared (not recorded which). V gene TRBV12-5 combines with J gene TRBJ2-5; unclear D gene. Sequencing was carried out using blood buffy coat. The DNA read from the CDR3 is TGTGCTAGTGGTTTGCCCCTCCAAGAGACC. Residues: CASGLPLQET. The entire CDR3 protein reads CASGLPLQETQYF.